Here is one TCR beta chain with its context. The sample comes from a study of blood T cell repertoires in COVID-19. For the study at large: Acute-phase and convalescent COVID-19 samples originated in the United States, Italy and Spain.

The germline gives CDR1 SEHNR, CDR2 FQNEAQ (reference sequence). The junction had 7 bases not matched to a gene; V was cut back by 5 bases and J by 3 bases. This CDR3 spans 15 amino acids. Repertoires were generated with immunoSEQ multiplex PCR, while TCRdb's copy carries only in-frame clones and drops some. The table shows fewer than 100,000 clones, with 70% to 80% occurring only once. The TCR originated in a man between 65 and 80 years old with acute or convalescent COVID-19. Sequenced input: peripheral blood. V is TRBV7-9 and J is TRBJ2-3; 8 positions agree with TRBD2. CDR3 DNA: TGTGCCAGCAGCCCCCCGGGAGGGCTTACAGATACGCAGTATTTT. Protein product: CASSPPGGLTDTQYF.